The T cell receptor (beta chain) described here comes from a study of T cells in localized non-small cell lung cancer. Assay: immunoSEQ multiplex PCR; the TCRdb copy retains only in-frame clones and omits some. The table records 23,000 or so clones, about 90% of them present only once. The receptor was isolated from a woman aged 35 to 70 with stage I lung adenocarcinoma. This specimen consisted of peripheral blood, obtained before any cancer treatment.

The CDR3 bases are TGTGCCAGCAGCCCGCGGACAGGGAACTACGAGCAGTACTTC. Its protein product is CASSPRTGNYEQYF. This rearrangement joins TRBV11-1 to TRBJ2-7, with 8 positions matching TRBD1. From germline, CDR1 is SGHAT and CDR2 FQDESV (reference sequence). This CDR3 region has 14 residues. Germline trimming cut 5 bases from V and 3 bases from J; bases unmatched to any gene: 6.